This record covers a single T cell receptor (beta chain). The antigen is not known. CDR3 length: 15 amino acids. The germline CDR1 and CDR2 sequences are MNHEY and SVGAGI. V was trimmed by 5 bases and J by 1 base, leaving 14 bases between them. This sample is part of a study of naive and memory T cell subsets. Both TRBC1 and TRBC2 were covered by a beta constant-region primer of two equimolar oligonucleotides. The ligated cDNA underwent four PCR rounds using SP2 and nested alpha and beta constant-region primers. The cDNA 3' end received a ligated single-stranded oligonucleotide carrying the SP2 primer and a 12-nucleotide UMI. One entry per CDR3 protein, called by TCRdb with MiXCR from the UMI-ligation and nested PCR reads. The table has about 120,000 distinct CDR3 sequences, 30% to 45% seen once. Study findings and constraints: From naive to CM, EM and EMRA, diversity decreased and Gini increased. Over 90% of naive TCR sequences appeared only once after error correction, unlike memory subsets.

The source is a human donor in good health. The chain is built from TRBV6-5 and TRBJ1-2; D may be TRBD1 (5 bases). The sample consisted of central memory CD4+ T cells from blood. CDR3 protein: CASSPGTENNYGYTF. The CDR3 nucleotides read TGTGCCAGCAGTCCTGGGACGGAAAATAACTATGGCTACACCTTC.